The next 6 T cell receptor beta chains were all read from a single sample in a study of T cell responses to AZD1222 COVID-19 vaccine. Data came from immunoSEQ multiplex PCR; TCRdb stores just in-frame clones and leaves some out. The data contain over 150,000 clones, approximately 87% of them singletons. The source was peripheral blood, collected 28 days after the second AZD1222 dose. These receptors were obtained from an adult who received the AZD1222 COVID-19 vaccine.

The V call is TRBV6-5, the J call TRBJ1-1; D is uncertain. CDR1 is MNHEY, CDR2 SVGAGI, per germline. The CDR3 runs 15 residues. V lost 2 bases, J lost 1 base, and 11 bases lay in between. CDR3 in amino acids: CASSYGEPTNTEAFF. For the CDR3, the DNA is TGTGCCAGCAGTTACGGGGAACCAACGAACACTGAAGCTTTCTTT.

The table lists this clone with a few counts. The chain carries TRBV29-1 and TRBJ2-3, with 10 bases identical to TRBD2. With 5 bases clipped from V and 2 bases from J, the junction kept 7 bases outside the gene matches. Germline values: CDR1 SQVTM, CDR2 ANQGSEA. This CDR3 has 15 residues. CDR3 residues: CSVQPSGGPTDTQYF. The CDR3 DNA follows: TGCAGCGTTCAGCCTAGCGGGGGCCCCACAGATACGCAGTATTTT.

The V call is TRBV9, the J call TRBJ2-2, with D hard to call. This CDR3 region has 14 residues. Between the trimmed V and J ends, which lost 0 bases and 0 bases, there was a span of 3 bases. The V gene's germline CDR1 is SGDLS and CDR2 YYNGEE. The CDR3 DNA is TGTGCCAGCAGCGTAGACCCGAACACCGGGGAGCTGTTTTTT. This codes for CASSVDPNTGELFF.

The genes are TRBV6-5 and TRBJ2-2; D gene uncertain. Trimming took 11 bases from V and 4 from J, leaving 17 bases between them. The CDR3 consists of 14 residues. Per germline, CDR1 MNHEY and CDR2 SVGAGI. The CDR3 DNA follows: TGTGCCGGCCGGAGTCTTTCGATCACCGGGGAGCTGTTTTTT. It yields the protein CAGRSLSITGELFF.

This rearrangement joins TRBV10-2 to TRBJ1-1, with D possibly being TRBD1 (5 bases). From germline, CDR1 is WSHSY and CDR2 SAAADI. V lost 4 bases and J 3 bases, leaving 12 bases between the germline ends. The CDR3 consists of 14 residues. CDR3 sequence (DNA): TGCGCCAGCAGTGGATCAGGACACGACACTGAAGCTTTCTTT. Its protein product is CASSGSGHDTEAFF.

A word on this clone: At the DNA level, this CDR3 is encoded by other sequences in the same sample as well. The chain uses TRBV11-2 and TRBJ1-1; D is perhaps TRBD1 (5 bases). The CDR3 length is 12 residues. The V and J ends lost 3 bases and 5 bases respectively, with 7 bases between them. Per germline, CDR1 SGHAT and CDR2 FQNNGV. CDR3 coding DNA: TGTGCCAGCAGCTTCGGGGGGACTGAAGCTTTCTTT. The encoded protein is CASSFGGTEAFF. The whole variable domain, filled in from reference TRBV11-2 and TRBJ1-1, reads EAGVAQSPRYKIIEKRQSVAFWCNPISGHATLYWYQQILGQGPKLLIQFQNNGVVDDSQLPKDRFSAERLKGVDSTLKIQPAKLEDSAVYLCASSFGGTEAFFGQGTRLTVV.